The clone carrying this TCR beta chain was counted once. The CDR3 extends over 18 amino acids. V lost 4 bases and J lost 0, with 22 bases in between. Germline-derived CDR1 and CDR2 are SGHVS and FNYEAQ. It was with 60 Vbeta and 13 Jbeta primers that the PCR ran. The protocol was immunoSEQ multiplex PCR, while the TCRdb copy is restricted to in-frame clones and leaves out a portion. Of approximately 70,000 clones listed, approximately 75% are singletons. This sample is drawn from a study of cytomegalovirus exposure and HLA in healthy donors. The clonotype comes from a middle-aged woman in good health and CMV-seropositive. The material sequenced was PBMCs. The chain couples TRBV7-6 to TRBJ2-7; D may be TRBD1 (5 bases). Here the CDR3 DNA reads TGTGCCAGCAGCTCACATCAACAGGCCCCTCGGAGCTCCTACGAGCAGTACTTC. Translation gives CASSSHQQAPRSSYEQYF.